One TCR beta chain is described in this entry. Trimming removed 0 bases at V and 1 base at J, with 11 bases between. The CDR3 is 15 residues long. Germline CDR1 and CDR2: SGHRS and YFSETQ. Some clones are missing from TCRdb's copy, which holds only in-frame ones; the method was immunoSEQ multiplex PCR. The sample holds 70,000 to 85,000 clones, approximately 80% seen once. This sample was taken from a study of PD-L1 blockade in urothelial cancer. Looking at the study overall: A median of about 140,000 T cells was found in the blood samples.

The specimen comprised PBMCs, sampled around atezolizumab (anti-PD-L1) treatment. This sequence originates from a man in his 70s with urothelial cancer. The J gene is TRBJ2-7, the V gene TRBV5-1; perhaps TRBD2 as D (5 bases). DNA for the CDR3: TGCGCCAGCAGCTTGGGACGGGGTGGGTCCTACGAGCAGTACTTC. Translation: CASSLGRGGSYEQYF.